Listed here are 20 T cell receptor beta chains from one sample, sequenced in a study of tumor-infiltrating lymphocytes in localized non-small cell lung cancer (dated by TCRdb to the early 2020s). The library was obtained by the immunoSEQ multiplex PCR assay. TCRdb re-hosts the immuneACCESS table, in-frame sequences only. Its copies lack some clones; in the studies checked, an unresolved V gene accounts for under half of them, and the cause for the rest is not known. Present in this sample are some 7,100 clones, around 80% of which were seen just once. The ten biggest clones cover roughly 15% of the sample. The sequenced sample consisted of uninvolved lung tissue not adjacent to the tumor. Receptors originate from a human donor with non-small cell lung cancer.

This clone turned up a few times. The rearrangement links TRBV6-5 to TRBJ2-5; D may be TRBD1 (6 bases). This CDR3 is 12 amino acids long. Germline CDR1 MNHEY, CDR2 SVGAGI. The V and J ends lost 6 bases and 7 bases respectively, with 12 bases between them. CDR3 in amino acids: CASRQGLGTQYF. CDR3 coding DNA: TGTGCCAGCAGACAGGGCTTGGGGACCCAGTACTTC.

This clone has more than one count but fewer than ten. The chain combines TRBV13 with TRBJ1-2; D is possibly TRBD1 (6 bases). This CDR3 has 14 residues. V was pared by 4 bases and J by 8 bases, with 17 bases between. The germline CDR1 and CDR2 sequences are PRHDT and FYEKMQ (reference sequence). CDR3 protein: CASSSEEDRRGYTF. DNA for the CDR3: TGTGCCAGCAGCTCAGAGGAGGACAGAAGGGGCTACACCTTC.

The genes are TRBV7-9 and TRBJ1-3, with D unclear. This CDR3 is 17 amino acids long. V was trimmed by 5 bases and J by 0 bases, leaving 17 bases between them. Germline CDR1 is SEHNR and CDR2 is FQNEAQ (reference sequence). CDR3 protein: CASSEPRVFSSGNTIYF. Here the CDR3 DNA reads TGTGCCAGCAGCGAACCCCGGGTCTTCAGCTCTGGAAACACCATATATTTT.

The chain's CDR3 is CASSLVVETGELFF. CDR3 nucleotides: TGTGCCAGCAGCTTAGTCGTAGAGACCGGGGAGCTGTTTTTT. The rearrangement joins TRBV11-2 to TRBJ2-2; D call uncertain. Germline loops: CDR1 SGHAT, CDR2 FQNNGV. Trimming shortened V by 1 base and J by 5 bases, and 8 bases separated the two germline ends. The CDR3 sequence is 14 residues long.

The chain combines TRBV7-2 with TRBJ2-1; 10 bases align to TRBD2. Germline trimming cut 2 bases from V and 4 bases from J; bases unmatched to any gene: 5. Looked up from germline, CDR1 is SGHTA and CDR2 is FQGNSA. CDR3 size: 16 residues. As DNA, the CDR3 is TGTGCCAGCAGCTTACTAGCGGGAGCGGGGTACAATGAGCAGTTCTTC. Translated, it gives CASSLLAGAGYNEQFF.

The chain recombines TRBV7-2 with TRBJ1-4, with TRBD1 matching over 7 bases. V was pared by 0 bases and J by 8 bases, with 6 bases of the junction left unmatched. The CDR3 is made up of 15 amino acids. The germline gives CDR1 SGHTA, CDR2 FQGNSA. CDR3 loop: CASSLATGPGEKLFF. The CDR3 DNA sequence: TGTGCCAGCAGCTTAGCGACAGGGCCGGGCGAAAAACTGTTTTTT.

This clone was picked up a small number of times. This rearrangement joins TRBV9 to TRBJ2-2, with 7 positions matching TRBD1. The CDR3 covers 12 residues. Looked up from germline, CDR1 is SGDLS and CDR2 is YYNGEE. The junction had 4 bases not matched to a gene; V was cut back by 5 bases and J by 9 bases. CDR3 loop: CASSIGGRELFF. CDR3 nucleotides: TGTGCCAGCAGTATAGGGGGCCGGGAGCTGTTTTTT.

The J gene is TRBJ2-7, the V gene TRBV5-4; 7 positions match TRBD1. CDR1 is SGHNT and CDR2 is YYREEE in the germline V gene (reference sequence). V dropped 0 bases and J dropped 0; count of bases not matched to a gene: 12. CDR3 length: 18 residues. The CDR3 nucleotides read TGTGCCAGCAGCTTGGGACAGGGCCCCACCAGCTTCTCCTACGAGCAGTACTTC. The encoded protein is CASSLGQGPTSFSYEQYF.

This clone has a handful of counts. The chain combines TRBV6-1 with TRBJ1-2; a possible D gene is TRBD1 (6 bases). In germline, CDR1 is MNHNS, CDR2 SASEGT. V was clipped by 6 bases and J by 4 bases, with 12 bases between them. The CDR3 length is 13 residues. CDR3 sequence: CASRRQDIYGYTF. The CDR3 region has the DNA TGTGCCAGCAGAAGACAGGACATCTATGGCTACACCTTC.

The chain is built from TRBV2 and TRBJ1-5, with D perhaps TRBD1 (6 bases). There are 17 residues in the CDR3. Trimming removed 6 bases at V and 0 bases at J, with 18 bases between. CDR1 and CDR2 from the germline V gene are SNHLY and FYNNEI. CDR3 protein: CASSPTGLGGSNQPQHF. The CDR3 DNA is TGTGCCAGCAGCCCGACAGGTCTCGGGGGTAGCAATCAGCCCCAGCATTTT.

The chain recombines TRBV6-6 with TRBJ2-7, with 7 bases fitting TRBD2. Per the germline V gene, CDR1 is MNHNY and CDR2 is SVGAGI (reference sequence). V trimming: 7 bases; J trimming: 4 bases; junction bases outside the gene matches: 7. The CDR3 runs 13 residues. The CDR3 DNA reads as TGTGCCAGCATAAGGACTAGTGGTTACGAGCAGTACTTC. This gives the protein CASIRTSGYEQYF.

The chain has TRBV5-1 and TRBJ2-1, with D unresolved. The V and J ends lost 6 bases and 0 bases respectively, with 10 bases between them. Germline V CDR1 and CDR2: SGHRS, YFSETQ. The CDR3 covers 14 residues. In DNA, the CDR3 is TGCGCCAGCACCCCGACACGCTCCTACAATGAGCAGTTCTTC. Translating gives CASTPTRSYNEQFF.

The DNA for the CDR3 is TGTGCCAGCAGCTTAAGACAGGGGCTTAACTATGGCTACACCTTC. It translates to CASSLRQGLNYGYTF. The genes are TRBV11-2 and TRBJ1-2, with 8 bases lining up with TRBD1. Germline V gene sequence: CDR1 SGHAT, CDR2 FQNNGV. The junction had 3 bases not matched to a gene; V was cut back by 2 bases and J by 1 base. The length of the CDR3 is 15 residues. The full variable domain, rest sourced from reference TRBV11-2 and TRBJ1-2, is EAGVAQSPRYKIIEKRQSVAFWCNPISGHATLYWYQQILGQGPKLLIQFQNNGVVDDSQLPKDRFSAERLKGVDSTLKIQPAKLEDSAVYLCASSLRQGLNYGYTFGSGTRLTVV.

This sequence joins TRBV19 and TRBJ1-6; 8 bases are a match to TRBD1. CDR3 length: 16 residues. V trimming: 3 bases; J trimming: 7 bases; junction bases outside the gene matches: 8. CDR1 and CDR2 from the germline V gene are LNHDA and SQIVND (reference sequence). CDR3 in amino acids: CASSIGQGARNSPLHF. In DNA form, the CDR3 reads TGTGCCAGTAGTATTGGGCAGGGGGCGAGAAATTCACCCCTCCACTTT.

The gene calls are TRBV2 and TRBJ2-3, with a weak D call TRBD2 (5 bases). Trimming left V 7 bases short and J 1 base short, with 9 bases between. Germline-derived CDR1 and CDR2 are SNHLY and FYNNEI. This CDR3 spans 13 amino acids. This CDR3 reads CASKAERTDTQYF. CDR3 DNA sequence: TGTGCCAGCAAAGCGGAGCGCACAGATACGCAGTATTTT.

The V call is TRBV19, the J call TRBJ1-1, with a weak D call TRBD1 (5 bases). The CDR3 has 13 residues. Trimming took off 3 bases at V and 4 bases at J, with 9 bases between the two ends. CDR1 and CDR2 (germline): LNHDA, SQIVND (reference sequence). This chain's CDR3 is CASSMAGGTEAFF. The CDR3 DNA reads TGTGCCAGTAGTATGGCGGGGGGCACTGAAGCTTTCTTT.

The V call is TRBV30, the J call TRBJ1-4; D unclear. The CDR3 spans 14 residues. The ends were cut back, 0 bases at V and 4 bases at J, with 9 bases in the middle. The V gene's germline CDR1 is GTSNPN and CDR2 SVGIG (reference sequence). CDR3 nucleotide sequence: TGTGCCTGGAGTGTACTGGCGTTTAATGAAAAACTGTTTTTT. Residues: CAWSVLAFNEKLFF. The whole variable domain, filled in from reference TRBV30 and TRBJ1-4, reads SQTIHQWPATLVQPVGSPLSLECTVEGTSNPNLYWYRQAAGRGLQLLFYSVGIGQISSEVPQNLSASRPQDRQFILSSKKLLLSDSGFYLCAWSVLAFNEKLFFGSGTQLSVL.

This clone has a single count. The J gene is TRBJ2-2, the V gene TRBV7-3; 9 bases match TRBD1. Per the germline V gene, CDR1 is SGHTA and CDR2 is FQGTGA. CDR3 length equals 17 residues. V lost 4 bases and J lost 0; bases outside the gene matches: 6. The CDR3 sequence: CASSSPTGGTNTGELFF. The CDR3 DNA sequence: TGTGCCAGCAGCTCCCCGACAGGGGGAACGAACACCGGGGAGCTGTTTTTT.

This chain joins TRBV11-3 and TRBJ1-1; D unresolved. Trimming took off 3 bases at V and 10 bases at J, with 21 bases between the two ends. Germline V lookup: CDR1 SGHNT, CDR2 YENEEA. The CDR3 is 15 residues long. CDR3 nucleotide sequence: TGTGCCAGCAGCTTTGAGGACCCGGGGAATCCGATAGCTTTCTTT. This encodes CASSFEDPGNPIAFF.

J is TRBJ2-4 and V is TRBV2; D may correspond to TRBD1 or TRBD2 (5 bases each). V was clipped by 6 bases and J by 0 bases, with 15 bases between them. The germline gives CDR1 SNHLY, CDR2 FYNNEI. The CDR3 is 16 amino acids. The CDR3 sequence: CASRTRDALAKNIQYF. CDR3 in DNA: TGTGCCAGCAGAACACGGGACGCCCTAGCCAAAAACATTCAGTACTTC. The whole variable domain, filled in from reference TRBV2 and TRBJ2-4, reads EPEVTQTPSHQVTQMGQEVILRCVPISNHLYFYWYRQILGQKVEFLVSFYNNEISEKSEIFDDQFSVERPDGSNFTLKIRSTKLEDSAMYFCASRTRDALAKNIQYFGAGTRLSVL.